The sequence of this T cell receptor (beta chain) was determined in a study of cytomegalovirus exposure and HLA in healthy donors. As for the study in general: The same platform used for the approximately 670 first-cohort repertoires was also used for the 95 to 150 validation repertoires, as a later analysis reported.

V lost 7 bases, J lost 4 bases, and 4 bases stayed unmatched. Germline-derived CDR1 and CDR2 are LNHDA and SQIVND (reference sequence). This CDR3 comprises 14 residues. The protocol was immunoSEQ multiplex PCR, while the TCRdb copy is restricted to in-frame clones and leaves out a portion. This table has approximately 100,000 clones, approximately 93% appearing once. The chain carries TRBV19 and TRBJ2-1; the match to TRBD2 covers 10 bases. The sequence derives from a young woman in good health and CMV-seropositive. Sequencing input: PBMCs. CDR3 region: CASKEGLAYNEQFF. Here the CDR3 DNA reads TGTGCCAGTAAGGAGGGACTAGCGTACAATGAGCAGTTCTTC.